A selection of T cell receptor beta chains follows, all from one sample in a study of T-cell memory formation after mild COVID-19. From the 5' RACE reads, TCRdb called clonotypes with MiXCR, one entry per CDR3 protein. The table shows roughly 480,000 distinct CDR3 sequences, with approximately 23% occurring only once. The sequenced sample consisted of PBMCs or a T cell subset sorted from them (not recorded which). All receptors come from an adult woman who had mild COVID-19 (a few samples of this study predate the infection). Cell type and time point are not known. Both conserved end residues are part of each CDR3. Each record gives: J gene, D gene, clone size, V gene, CDR3 DNA, CDR3 protein. D genes are given only for firm matches. The size field is filled for only some rows; it gives once, few, many or a size class.

J: TRBJ1-2; D: TRBD1; size: .; V: TRBV12-3/TRBV12-4; DNA: TGTGCCAGCAGTACGGGACAGTACTATGGCTACACCTTC; CDR3: CASSTGQYYGYTF
J: TRBJ2-7; D: TRBD2; size: few; V: TRBV7-2; DNA: TGTGCCAGCAGCCATATTAGGTGGACGGGACTAGCGGGAGGTAGCGAGCAGTACTTC; CDR3: CASSHIRWTGLAGGSEQYF
J: TRBJ1-4; D: .; size: .; V: TRBV29-1; DNA: TGCAGCGTTGGCCAGGCTCTTAATGAAAAACTGTTTTTT; CDR3: CSVGQALNEKLFF
J: TRBJ2-7; D: TRBD1; size: few; V: TRBV7-9; DNA: TGTGCCAGCAGCTTAGCGGGACAGTTCTACGAGCAGTACTTC; CDR3: CASSLAGQFYEQYF
J: TRBJ1-1; D: .; size: .; V: TRBV29-1; DNA: TGCAGCGTCGCCGCGCAGATGAACACTGAAGCTTTCTTT; CDR3: CSVAAQMNTEAFF
J: TRBJ1-2; D: TRBD1; size: once; V: TRBV7-9; DNA: TGTGCCAGCAGCCGACAGGGAGTTGACTATGGCTACACCTTC; CDR3: CASSRQGVDYGYTF
J: TRBJ2-2; D: TRBD1; size: .; V: TRBV27; DNA: TGTGCCAGCCAAACCCGACAGGGTTTTATCCCCGGGGAGCTGTTTTTT; CDR3: CASQTRQGFIPGELFF
J: TRBJ2-7; D: TRBD1; size: few; V: TRBV12-3/TRBV12-4; DNA: TGTGCCAGCAGTTTAGCTCGGGACAGGGCTACTTTAGAGCAGTACTTC; CDR3: CASSLARDRATLEQYF
J: TRBJ1-2; D: .; size: few; V: TRBV7-9; DNA: TGTGCCAGCAGCCCAGAGGTGGGTCGCCATGGCTACACCTTC; CDR3: CASSPEVGRHGYTF
J: TRBJ2-2; D: .; size: .; V: TRBV30; DNA: TGTGCCTGGGAAAAGGACGGGAAGAACACCGGGGAGCTGTTTTTT; CDR3: CAWEKDGKNTGELFF
J: TRBJ2-7; D: TRBD2; size: few; V: TRBV4-3; DNA: TGCGCCAGCAGCCAAGGGGGGGCGGGAGGCTCCTACGAGCAGTACTTC; CDR3: CASSQGGAGGSYEQYF